These 24 T cell receptor beta chains came from one sample sequenced in a study of PD-1 blockade in mismatch repair-deficient tumors. The data were produced by immunoSEQ multiplex PCR, yet TCRdb's version contains in-frame clones alone and is incomplete. The profile shows some 110,000 clones, around 80% of them singletons. The sample consisted of peripheral blood, taken around 60 weeks after starting pembrolizumab. The origin of the receptors is an adult with mismatch repair-deficient cancer.

This clone was observed a single time. The genes are TRBV7-9 and TRBJ1-4; D unresolved. The CDR3 loop spans 16 amino acids. Trimming removed 2 bases at V and 5 bases at J, with 15 bases between. The germline gives CDR1 SEHNR, CDR2 FQNEAQ (reference sequence). DNA for the CDR3: TGTGCCAGCAGCTTACTGGAGGCAGGAGTAAATGAAAAACTGTTTTTT. Translated, it gives CASSLLEAGVNEKLFF. The full variable domain, its missing parts supplied by reference TRBV7-9 and TRBJ1-4, is DTGVSQNPRHKITKRGQNVTFRCDPISEHNRLYWYRQTLGQGPEFLTYFQNEAQLEKSRLLSDRFSAERPKGSFSTLEIQRTEQGDSAMYLCASSLLEAGVNEKLFFGSGTQLSVL.

V gene TRBV5-1 combines with J gene TRBJ2-3; 7 nucleotides line up with TRBD2. This CDR3 has 15 residues. V shed 4 bases and J 6 bases; nucleotides not matched to a gene: 11. CDR1 and CDR2 from the germline V gene are SGHRS and YFSETQ. Here the CDR3 reads CASSSGTTYEDTQYF. The CDR3 nucleotides read TGCGCCAGCAGCAGTGGGACTACGTATGAGGATACGCAGTATTTT. The entire variable domain, with the rest obtained from reference TRBV5-1 and TRBJ2-3, is as follows: KAGVTQTPRYLIKTRGQQVTLSCSPISGHRSVSWYQQTPGQGLQFLFEYFSETQRNKGNFPGRFSGRQFSNSRSEMNVSTLELGDSALYLCASSSGTTYEDTQYFGPGTRLTVL.

The J gene is TRBJ2-3, the V gene TRBV6-1, with TRBD2 matching 7 bases. V gave up 2 bases and J gave up 5 bases; unmatched junction bases: 7. CDR1 is MNHNS, CDR2 SASEGT, per germline. The length of the CDR3 is 15 residues. CDR3 bases: TGTGCCAGCAGTGAATATGTAACGGGGGGAGATACGCAGTATTTT. It codes for CASSEYVTGGDTQYF.

This rearrangement joins TRBV9 to TRBJ2-1; D is perhaps TRBD2 (5 bases). The germline V and J ends were trimmed by 2 bases and 0 bases, with 9 bases remaining between them. CDR3 size: 15 residues. The germline gives CDR1 SGDLS, CDR2 YYNGEE. The CDR3 sequence: CASSVRADSYNEQFF. For the CDR3, the DNA is TGTGCCAGCAGCGTGCGGGCCGACTCCTACAATGAGCAGTTCTTC.

The rearrangement joins TRBV29-1 to TRBJ1-1; D not certain. Germline values: CDR1 SQVTM, CDR2 ANQGSEA. The CDR3 extends over 11 amino acids. Trimming pared 4 bases from V and 4 bases from J, leaving 7 bases between. CDR3 residues: CSVVLSTEAFF. CDR3 coding DNA: TGCAGCGTTGTTTTGAGCACTGAAGCTTTCTTT.

The genes are TRBV30 and TRBJ1-2; 7 bases are shared with TRBD1. Per germline, CDR1 GTSNPN and CDR2 SVGIG (reference sequence). This CDR3 contains 15 residues. V was pared by 3 bases and J by 0 bases, with 7 bases of the junction left unmatched. CDR3 in amino acids: CAWRAEGAANYGYTF. As DNA, the CDR3 is TGTGCCTGGAGGGCCGAGGGGGCAGCTAACTATGGCTACACCTTC.

The chain has TRBV2 and TRBJ2-1, with a weak D call TRBD2 (5 bases). The V end was cut by 7 bases, the J end by 0 bases, with 10 bases between. CDR1 is SNHLY and CDR2 is FYNNEI in the germline V gene. The CDR3 totals 14 residues. CDR3 loop: CASTPAVSYNEQFF. The CDR3 DNA sequence: TGTGCCAGCACCCCAGCGGTCTCCTACAATGAGCAGTTCTTC.

The rearrangement joins TRBV6-5 to TRBJ2-2; D possibly matches TRBD1 or TRBD2 (5 bases each). Between the trimmed V and J ends, which lost 8 bases and 7 bases, there was a span of 5 bases. Germline CDR1 and CDR2: MNHEY and SVGAGI. The CDR3 is 10 amino acids. In DNA, the CDR3 is TGTGCCAGCGGGGGCGGGGAGCTGTTTTTT. It encodes CASGGGELFF.

The chain joins TRBV29-1 to TRBJ2-5; tentatively, D is TRBD1 (5 bases). CDR3 length: 12 amino acids. The germline V and J ends were trimmed by 3 bases and 4 bases, with 9 bases remaining between them. Germline V gene sequence: CDR1 SQVTM, CDR2 ANQGSEA. CDR3 protein: CSVERQRETQYF. CDR3 DNA: TGCAGCGTTGAGAGACAGAGAGAGACCCAGTACTTC.

This clone was recorded only once. The genes are TRBV6-4 and TRBJ2-1; no definite D call. The CDR3 sequence is 13 residues long. Trimming shortened V by 5 bases and J by 4 bases, and 9 bases separated the two germline ends. Germline V gene lookup returns CDR1 MRHNA and CDR2 SNTAGT. In DNA, the CDR3 is TGTGCCAGCAGTAAACAGACATACAATGAGCAGTTCTTC. Translating it yields CASSKQTYNEQFF.

This clone was seen once. The chain couples TRBV18 to TRBJ2-7; TRBD1 aligns across 7 bases. CDR3 length: 16 amino acids. The V and J ends lost 3 bases and 4 bases, in that order; junction bases with no gene match: 12. Germline V gene lookup returns CDR1 KGHSH and CDR2 LQKENI. CDR3 residues: CASSPSNQGVEYEQYF. The DNA for the CDR3 is TGTGCCAGCTCACCTTCAAACCAGGGGGTTGAGTACGAGCAGTACTTC.

The rearrangement joins TRBV7-2 to TRBJ2-1; no definite D call. The CDR3 has 9 residues. Per germline, CDR1 SGHTA and CDR2 FQGNSA. V was pared by 8 bases and J by 7 bases, with 3 bases between. The CDR3 DNA reads TGTGCCAGCCCTAATGAGCAGTTCTTC. Translating gives CASPNEQFF.

This clone was detected only a few times. This chain connects TRBV30 to TRBJ1-4; D remains unclear. Germline values: CDR1 GTSNPN, CDR2 SVGIG (reference sequence). The V and J ends lost 0 bases and 6 bases respectively, with 8 bases between them. The CDR3 has 13 amino acids. CDR3 in DNA: TGTGCCTGGAGTGTTCGGTATGATGAAAAACTGTTTTTT. It encodes CAWSVRYDEKLFF.

V gene TRBV5-4 combines with J gene TRBJ2-1; D is perhaps TRBD2 (6 bases). V was trimmed by 4 bases and J by 8 bases, leaving 16 bases between them. The length of the CDR3 is 14 residues. Germline values: CDR1 SGHNT, CDR2 YYREEE (reference sequence). The CDR3 reads CASSRGLVPDEQFF. CDR3 sequence (DNA): TGTGCCAGCAGCCGGGGACTCGTTCCAGATGAGCAGTTCTTC.

This chain joins TRBV18 and TRBJ2-7, with D perhaps matching TRBD1 (6 bases). V was shortened by 1 base and J by 0 bases, with 10 bases between the two germline ends. Germline CDR1 is KGHSH and CDR2 is LQKENI. The CDR3 covers 15 residues. CDR3 in amino acids: CASSPLRTASYEQYF. In DNA, the CDR3 is TGTGCCAGCTCACCACTAAGGACAGCCTCCTACGAGCAGTACTTC.

This clone was observed a few times. The chain couples TRBV7-9 to TRBJ1-1; no reliable D call. The V end was cut by 1 base, the J end by 0 bases, with 6 bases between. CDR1 SEHNR and CDR2 FQNEAQ come from the germline V gene (reference sequence). This CDR3 has 14 amino acids. The CDR3 sequence: CASSLVGMNTEAFF. For the CDR3, the DNA is TGTGCCAGCAGCTTAGTCGGAATGAACACTGAAGCTTTCTTT.

V and J are TRBV4-1 and TRBJ2-6, with a weak D call TRBD2 (6 bases). This CDR3 is built from 16 residues. The germline CDR1 and CDR2 sequences are MGHRA and YSYEKL. V lost 1 base, J lost 4 bases, and 11 bases lay in between. The CDR3 loop is CASSQVGGSGANVLTF. The CDR3 bases are TGCGCCAGCAGCCAAGTGGGGGGATCGGGGGCCAACGTCCTGACTTTC.

The chain combines TRBV7-9 with TRBJ2-3; D may be TRBD1 (6 bases). The CDR3 length is 17 residues. The germline gives CDR1 SEHNR, CDR2 FQNEAQ (reference sequence). V dropped 5 bases and J dropped 1 base, with 19 bases sitting between them. The CDR3 bases are TGTGCCAGCAGCCCAGGGGTGGAGGCCTGGGGCACAGATACGCAGTATTTT. It translates to CASSPGVEAWGTDTQYF.

The chain employs TRBV5-4 and TRBJ2-3, with D possibly TRBD1 on 5 matching bases. This CDR3 has 15 residues. Germline lookup yields CDR1 SGHNT and CDR2 YYREEE (reference sequence). Between the trimmed V and J ends, which lost 2 bases and 1 base, there was a span of 11 bases. This CDR3 is CASSLGVPGTDTQYF. The CDR3 coding sequence is TGTGCCAGCAGCTTAGGGGTCCCTGGCACAGATACGCAGTATTTT.

V usage is TRBV25-1 and J usage is TRBJ1-1, with D possibly being TRBD1 (6 bases). CDR3 length equals 13 residues. Trimming took off 5 bases at V and 9 bases at J, with 16 bases between the two ends. Germline lookup yields CDR1 MGHDK and CDR2 SYGVNS. The CDR3 sequence is CASSPGRGVKAFF. The CDR3 nucleotides read TGTGCCAGCAGTCCGGGCAGGGGTGTCAAAGCTTTCTTT.

The CDR3 coding sequence is TGCGCCAGCAGCCAAGCCCTGACTAGCGCCCACAATGAGCAGTTCTTC. Protein sequence: CASSQALTSAHNEQFF. V usage is TRBV4-1 and J usage is TRBJ2-1; TRBD2 matches at 8 bases. Germline V gene lookup returns CDR1 MGHRA and CDR2 YSYEKL. J was trimmed by 5 bases and V by 1 base; bases with no gene match: 7. This CDR3 comprises 16 residues.

V and J are TRBV7-2 and TRBJ2-7; D is undetermined. Germline CDR1 is SGHTA and CDR2 is FQGNSA. V lost 7 bases to trimming and J lost 0 bases, with 16 bases between them. There are 15 residues in the CDR3. The CDR3 nucleotides read TGTGCCAGCACCCTGAATTCTCTTAGCTCCTACGAGCAGTACTTC. This gives the protein CASTLNSLSSYEQYF.

The rearrangement joins TRBV19 to TRBJ2-7, with 9 bases identical to TRBD1. The length of the CDR3 is 14 residues. The germline V gene encodes CDR1 LNHDA and CDR2 SQIVND (reference sequence). V lost 5 bases to trimming and J lost 5 bases; unmatched junction nucleotides: 7. CDR3 protein: CASSPSGQGNEQYF. DNA of the CDR3: TGTGCCAGTAGTCCGTCGGGACAGGGTAACGAGCAGTACTTC.

The V gene is TRBV19, the J gene TRBJ1-5; no definite D call. In germline, CDR1 is LNHDA, CDR2 SQIVND (reference sequence). The CDR3 spans 12 residues. V lost 3 bases and J 9 bases, leaving 9 bases between the germline ends. The CDR3: CASSIRERPQHF. Written as DNA, the CDR3 is TGTGCCAGTAGTATTAGAGAAAGGCCCCAGCATTTT.